This TCR beta chain was profiled in a study of blood T cell repertoires in COVID-19. The germline V gene has CDR1 MNHEY and CDR2 SMNVEV (reference sequence). The CDR3 contains 17 residues. Trimming stripped 1 base from V and 0 bases from J, with 10 bases between. Libraries were prepared by immunoSEQ multiplex PCR; TCRdb keeps only in-frame clonotypes and omits some of them. The sample holds about 170,000 clones, about 80% seen once. Sequencing was performed on peripheral blood. This sequence was found in a man aged 65 to 79 with active or convalescent COVID-19. This chain connects TRBV27 to TRBJ1-6; D unclear. CDR3 bases: TGTGCCAGCAGTTTATATCTGGGGAGCTCCTATAATTCACCCCTCCACTTT. Translated, it gives CASSLYLGSSYNSPLHF.